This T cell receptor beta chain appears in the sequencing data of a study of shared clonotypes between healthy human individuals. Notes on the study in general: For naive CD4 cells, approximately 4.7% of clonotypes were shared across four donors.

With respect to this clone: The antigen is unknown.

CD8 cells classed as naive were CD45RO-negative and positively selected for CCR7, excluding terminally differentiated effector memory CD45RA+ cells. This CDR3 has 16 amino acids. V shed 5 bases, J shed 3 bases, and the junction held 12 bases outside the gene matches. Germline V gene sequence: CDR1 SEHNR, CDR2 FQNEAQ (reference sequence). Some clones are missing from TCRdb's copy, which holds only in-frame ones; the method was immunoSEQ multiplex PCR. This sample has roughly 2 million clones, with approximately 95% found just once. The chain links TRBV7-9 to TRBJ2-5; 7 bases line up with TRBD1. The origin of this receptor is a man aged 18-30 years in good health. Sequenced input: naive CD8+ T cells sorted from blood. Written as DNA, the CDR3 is TGTGCCAGCAGCCCCCGGACAGGACCGAACGAAGAGACCCAGTACTTC. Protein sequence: CASSPRTGPNEETQYF.